The 21 T cell receptor beta chains in this list originate from one sample, sequenced in a study of shared clonotypes between healthy human individuals. The table came from immunoSEQ multiplex PCR; TCRdb's copy has only in-frame clones and leaves some out. This sample yields about 1,500,000 clones, of which around 97% are seen a single time; about 1% belongs to the top ten. Sequenced input: naive CD4+ T cells sorted from blood. Noted subset: CD45RA+ positively selected. Every receptor here comes from a man aged 25-40 years in good health.

CDR3: CSVEQGRNTQYF. The CDR3 DNA sequence: TGCAGCGTTGAACAGGGAAGGAATACGCAGTATTTT. This chain joins TRBV29-1 and TRBJ2-3; D might be TRBD1 (5 bases). The V and J ends lost 2 bases and 7 bases respectively, with 10 bases between them. The CDR3 is 12 residues long. From germline, CDR1 is SQVTM and CDR2 ANQGSEA.

As concerns this clone: Other DNA sequences within the sample encode an identical CDR3. The rearrangement links TRBV5-1 to TRBJ2-2, with 8 bases aligning to TRBD1. Germline lookup yields CDR1 SGHRS and CDR2 YFSETQ. CDR3 size: 14 residues. The ends lost 0 bases at V and 5 bases at J; junction bases unmatched: 0. CDR3 amino acids: CASSLGTGTGELFF. The CDR3 DNA follows: TGCGCCAGCAGCTTGGGGACAGGGACCGGGGAGCTGTTTTTT.

This chain joins TRBV7-9 and TRBJ1-5; perhaps TRBD1 as D (5 bases). The CDR3 length is 15 residues. CDR1 is SEHNR and CDR2 is FQNEAQ in the germline V gene (reference sequence). V shed 8 bases and J shed 4 bases, with 18 bases lying between them. The CDR3 nucleotides read TGTGCCAGCTCTTACTTCCAGGGTACAAATCAGCCCCAGCATTTT. It specifies CASSYFQGTNQPQHF.

The chain recombines TRBV19 with TRBJ1-2, with D tentatively TRBD1 (6 bases). Germline V CDR1 and CDR2: LNHDA, SQIVND (reference sequence). With 5 bases removed from V and 6 bases from J, the gap between germline ends came to 19 bases. The CDR3 length is 15 residues. CDR3 protein: CASSLGGGAFDGYTF. In DNA, the CDR3 is TGTGCCAGTAGTTTGGGAGGGGGGGCCTTTGATGGCTACACCTTC.

V and J are TRBV28 and TRBJ2-7; D call uncertain. V lost 7 bases to trimming and J lost 0 bases, with 13 bases between them. The CDR3 loop spans 14 amino acids. Germline CDR1 reads MDHEN; CDR2 reads SYDVKM. CDR3 loop: CASKTSGNSYEQYF. The CDR3 DNA follows: TGTGCCAGCAAAACCTCCGGCAACTCCTACGAGCAGTACTTC. Variable domain in full (rest from reference TRBV28 and TRBJ2-7): DVKVTQSSRYLVKRTGEKVFLECVQDMDHENMFWYRQDPGLGLRLIYFSYDVKMKEKGDIPEGYSVSREKKERFSLILESASTNQTSMYLCASKTSGNSYEQYFGPGTRLTVT.

This chain's CDR3 is CASSPGGLGTEAFF. For the CDR3, the DNA is TGTGCCAGCAGTCCCGGCGGCTTGGGCACTGAAGCTTTCTTT. The chain uses TRBV6-5 and TRBJ1-1; D call uncertain. The V gene's germline CDR1 is MNHEY and CDR2 SVGAGI. The CDR3 length is 14 residues. Trimming stripped 5 bases from V and 4 bases from J, with 14 bases between.

This clone showed up just once. The chain has TRBV11-3 and TRBJ2-5; 9 bases agree with TRBD1. J lost 5 bases, V lost 5 bases, and 12 bases had no gene match. The CDR3 covers 16 residues. Germline assignment: CDR1 SGHNT and CDR2 YENEEA. This CDR3 reads CASSPNRDRDGETQYF. The CDR3 bases are TGTGCCAGCAGCCCCAACCGGGACAGGGACGGGGAGACCCAGTACTTC. The full variable domain, rest sourced from reference TRBV11-3 and TRBJ2-5, is EAGVVQSPRYKIIEKKQPVAFWCNPISGHNTLYWYLQNLGQGPELLIRYENEEAVDDSQLPKDRFSAERLKGVDSTLKIQPAELGDSAVYLCASSPNRDRDGETQYFGPGTRLLVL.

The chain couples TRBV4-2 to TRBJ2-2; 15 nucleotides align to TRBD2. The CDR3 runs 18 residues. V lost 4 bases, J lost 1 base, and 4 bases stayed unmatched. Per germline, CDR1 LGHNA and CDR2 YNFKEQ. The CDR3 region is CASSRTGLAGGNTGELFF. The CDR3 coding sequence is TGTGCCAGCAGCCGGACGGGACTAGCGGGAGGGAACACCGGGGAGCTGTTTTTT.

The chain carries TRBV7-9 and TRBJ2-7, with a possible D match to TRBD2 (6 bases). CDR1 and CDR2 from the germline V gene are SEHNR and FQNEAQ (reference sequence). The CDR3 contains 15 residues. Trimming pared 2 bases from V and 0 bases from J, leaving 11 bases between. The CDR3 is CASSLPRDFSYEQYF. The CDR3 DNA follows: TGTGCCAGCAGCTTACCCCGGGACTTCTCCTACGAGCAGTACTTC.

The chain combines TRBV30 with TRBJ1-1; D is unclear. The CDR3 is made up of 12 amino acids. Germline loops: CDR1 GTSNPN, CDR2 SVGIG (reference sequence). Trimming took 0 bases from V and 11 from J, leaving 13 bases between them. CDR3 DNA: TGTGCCTGGAGTGTAATCGGTCGTTTTGCTTTCTTT. As protein: CAWSVIGRFAFF.

This clone was seen more than once but under ten times. Other DNA sequences from this sample encode an identical CDR3 as well. The CDR3 DNA sequence: TGTGCCAGCTCAGGACAGCTGAACACTGAAGCTTTCTTT. This sequence encodes CASSGQLNTEAFF. The chain links TRBV18 to TRBJ1-1; a weak D match, TRBD1 (6 bases). V dropped 5 bases and J dropped 0 bases, with 7 bases sitting between them. The CDR3 runs 13 residues. Per the germline V gene, CDR1 is KGHSH and CDR2 is LQKENI.

The chain recombines TRBV6-6 with TRBJ2-1; TRBD1 matches 11 bases. The V and J ends lost 8 bases and 8 bases, in that order; junction bases with no gene match: 11. This CDR3 spans 15 amino acids. CDR1 MNHNY and CDR2 SVGAGI come from the germline V gene (reference sequence). This CDR3 reads CASSGRDRGSDEQFF. DNA for the CDR3: TGTGCCAGCTCAGGTCGGGACAGGGGGAGCGATGAGCAGTTCTTC.

The rearrangement uses TRBV4-3 and TRBJ2-7; TRBD2 agrees at 8 bases. The V gene's germline CDR1 is LGHNA and CDR2 YSLEER. Trimming cost V 0 bases and J 9 bases; bases outside gene matches: 10. CDR3 size: 15 residues. This CDR3 reads CASSQEWRGVETQYF. CDR3 DNA: TGCGCCAGCAGCCAAGAATGGCGGGGGGTGGAAACGCAGTACTTC.

The gene calls are TRBV27 and TRBJ1-1; D is undetermined. Germline V CDR1 and CDR2: MNHEY, SMNVEV (reference sequence). V was pared by 3 bases and J by 4 bases, with 12 bases between. This CDR3 comprises 14 residues. CDR3 region: CASSFKRPPTEAFF. For the CDR3, the DNA is TGTGCCAGCAGTTTTAAGCGGCCCCCCACTGAAGCTTTCTTT.

In its sample, this clone was seen once. The chain carries TRBV10-2 and TRBJ2-1; no clear D. Germline-derived CDR1 and CDR2 are WSHSY and SAAADI. CDR3 length: 18 residues. Between the trimmed V and J ends, which lost 7 bases and 0 bases, there was a span of 22 bases. Here the CDR3 reads CASTRSITQLSSYNEQFF. The CDR3 coding sequence is TGCGCCAGCACCAGGTCGATTACCCAACTCAGCTCCTACAATGAGCAGTTCTTC.

The J gene is TRBJ2-1, the V gene TRBV10-3; D is unresolved. The ends were cut back, 8 bases at V and 7 bases at J, with 15 bases in the middle. CDR3 length equals 13 residues. Per the germline V gene, CDR1 is ENHRY and CDR2 is SYGVKD. The CDR3 DNA is TGTGCCATCGGTCAGGTTGGTCTGAATGAGCAGTTCTTC. Translation gives CAIGQVGLNEQFF.

The V and J genes are TRBV4-3 and TRBJ2-7, with 7 bases lining up with TRBD2. Germline V gene lookup returns CDR1 LGHNA and CDR2 YSLEER. V lost 4 bases, J lost 5 bases, and 5 bases stayed unmatched. There are 13 residues in the CDR3. This CDR3 reads CASSRLAGDEQYF. CDR3 coding DNA: TGCGCCAGCAGCCGGTTGGCGGGAGACGAGCAGTACTTC.

The gene calls are TRBV15 and TRBJ2-1; D remains unclear. Trimming removed 0 bases at V and 9 bases at J, with 6 bases between. There are 12 residues in the CDR3. CDR1 is LNHNV and CDR2 is YYDKDF in the germline V gene (reference sequence). CDR3 residues: CATSRDRAEQFF. The CDR3, as DNA: TGTGCCACCAGCAGAGATCGAGCTGAGCAGTTCTTC.

The V call is TRBV10-2, the J call TRBJ1-5, with no clear D. Germline V lookup: CDR1 WSHSY, CDR2 SAAADI. Between the trimmed V and J ends, which lost 1 base and 7 bases, there was a span of 5 bases. This CDR3 is built from 12 residues. This chain's CDR3 is CASSEYSQPQHF. The DNA of the CDR3 is TGCGCCAGCAGTGAGTATTCCCAGCCCCAGCATTTT.

CDR3 nucleotides: TGTGCCAGCAACGGGCTGGTCCTAGCGGGATCCAACCCCCTCTACGAGCAGTACTTC. This sequence encodes CASNGLVLAGSNPLYEQYF. The rearrangement joins TRBV28 to TRBJ2-7, with TRBD2 identical over 9 bases. Germline lookup yields CDR1 MDHEN and CDR2 SYDVKM. With V trimmed by 7 bases and J by 3 bases, 22 bases remained unmatched. The CDR3 runs to 19 residues.

The chain uses TRBV21-1 and TRBJ2-7; the table's D call TRBD2 went unverified against the DNA. TRBV21-1 corresponds to a pseudogene. The CDR3 is made up of 20 amino acids. The CDR3 sequence is CASSKGGGLAGVGCTCEQYF. CDR3 DNA sequence: TGTGCCAGCAGCAAAGGGGGCGGGCTAGCGGGAGTCGGGTGCACATGCGAGCAGTACTTC.